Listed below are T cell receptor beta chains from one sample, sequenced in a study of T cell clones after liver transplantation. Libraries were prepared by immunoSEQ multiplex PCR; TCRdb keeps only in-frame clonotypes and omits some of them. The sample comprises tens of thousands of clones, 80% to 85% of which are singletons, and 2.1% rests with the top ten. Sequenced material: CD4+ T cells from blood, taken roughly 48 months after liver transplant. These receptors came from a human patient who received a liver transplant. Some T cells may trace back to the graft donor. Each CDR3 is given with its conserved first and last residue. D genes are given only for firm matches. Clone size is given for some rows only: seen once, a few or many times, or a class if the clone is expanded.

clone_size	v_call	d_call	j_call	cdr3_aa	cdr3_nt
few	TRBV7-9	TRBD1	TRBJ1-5	CASSPPGQGSQPQHF	TGTGCCAGCAGCCCACCGGGACAGGGCAGTCAGCCCCAGCATTTT
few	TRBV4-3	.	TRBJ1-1	CASSQQQGAEAFF	TGCGCCAGCAGCCAACAACAGGGTGCTGAAGCTTTCTTT
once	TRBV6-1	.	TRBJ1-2	CASSYTANYGYTF	TGTGCCAGCAGCTATACAGCTAACTATGGCTACACCTTC
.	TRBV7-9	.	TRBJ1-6	CASSFPDNNSPLHF	TGTGCCAGCAGCTTCCCGGATAATAATTCACCCCTCCACTTT
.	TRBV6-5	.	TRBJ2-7	CASSFSSNWEQYF	TGTGCCAGCAGTTTCTCCAGTAATTGGGAGCAGTACTTC
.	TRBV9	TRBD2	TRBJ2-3	CASSVDGGVGDTQYF	TGTGCCAGCAGCGTAGACGGGGGGGTAGGAGATACGCAGTATTTT
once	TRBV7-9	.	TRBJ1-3	CASSLTGGSGNTIYF	TGTGCCAGCAGCTTGACGGGGGGAAGTGGAAACACCATATATTTT
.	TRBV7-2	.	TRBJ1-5	CASSTNGANSNQPQHF	TGTGCCAGCAGTACCAATGGAGCAAATAGCAATCAGCCCCAGCATTTT
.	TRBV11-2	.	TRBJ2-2	CASNQYSTGELFF	TGTGCCAGCAATCAATACTCCACCGGGGAGCTGTTTTTT
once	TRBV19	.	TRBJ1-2	CASSIGGTEPYGYTF	TGTGCCAGTAGTATAGGTGGCACAGAGCCCTATGGCTACACCTTC
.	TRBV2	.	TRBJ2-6	CASSAQGPSGANVLTF	TGTGCCAGCAGTGCGCAGGGCCCATCTGGGGCCAACGTCCTGACTTTC
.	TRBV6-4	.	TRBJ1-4	CVAPREIGEKLFF	TGTGTCGCCCCTCGGGAAATAGGGGAAAAACTGTTTTTT
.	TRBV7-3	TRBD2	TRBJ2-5	CASSFAGVVETQYF	TGTGCCAGCAGCTTCGCGGGGGTGGTTGAGACCCAGTACTTC
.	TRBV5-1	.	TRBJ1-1	CASSPGRNAGAFF	TGCGCCAGCAGCCCCGGGAGGAACGCGGGAGCTTTCTTT
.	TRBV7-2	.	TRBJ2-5	CASSLARQETQYF	TGTGCCAGCAGCTTAGCGCGGCAAGAGACCCAGTACTTC
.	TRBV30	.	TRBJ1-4	CAWMRQTNEKLFF	TGTGCCTGGATGCGTCAGACTAATGAAAAACTGTTTTTT
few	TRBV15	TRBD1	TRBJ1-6	CATRTTTGTDSPLHF	TGTGCCACCAGAACAACGACAGGGACGGACTCACCCCTCCACTTT
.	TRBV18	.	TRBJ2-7	CASSAGRGYEQYF	TGTGCCAGCTCCGCGGGAAGGGGATACGAGCAGTACTTC
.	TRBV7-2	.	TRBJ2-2	CASSPRESGELFF	TGTGCCAGCAGCCCTAGGGAATCCGGGGAGCTGTTTTTT
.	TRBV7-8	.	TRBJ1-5	CASSQSDSQNQPQHF	TGTGCCAGCAGCCAATCGGACAGCCAAAATCAGCCCCAGCATTTT
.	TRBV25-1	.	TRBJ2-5	CASKYMQTQYF	TGTGCCAGCAAATATATGCAGACCCAGTACTTC
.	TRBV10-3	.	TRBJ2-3	CAICPGDGDTQYF	TGTGCCATCTGCCCAGGGGATGGAGATACGCAGTATTTT
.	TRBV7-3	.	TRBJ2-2	CASSLSAGATGELFF	TGTGCCAGCAGCTTGTCGGCAGGGGCCACCGGGGAGCTGTTTTTT
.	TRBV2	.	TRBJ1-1	CASSEIRAGTEAFF	TGTGCCAGCAGTGAAATCAGGGCGGGCACTGAAGCTTTCTTT
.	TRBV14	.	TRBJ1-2	CASSQGQNYGYTF	TGTGCCAGCAGCCAGGGCCAGAACTATGGCTACACCTTC
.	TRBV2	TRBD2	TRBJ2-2	CASSEGSGGRDTGELFF	TGTGCCAGCAGTGAGGGTAGCGGGGGCCGCGACACCGGGGAGCTGTTTTTT